The T cell receptor (beta chain) under discussion was sequenced for a study of control samples from healthy donors and cancer patients. Germline assignment: CDR1 SGHVS and CDR2 FNYEAQ. V was cut by 10 bases and J by 1 base, with 18 bases left in between. The CDR3 runs 15 residues. Sequenced by immunoSEQ multiplex PCR; TCRdb stores in-frame clones only, minus some. The repertoire holds 85,000 to 90,000 clones, with roughly 91% as singletons. The clonotype originates from a woman aged 45 to 65 with colorectal cancer. The rearrangement links TRBV7-6 to TRBJ2-3; D may be TRBD2 (7 bases). The sequenced material came from PBMCs. CDR3 DNA: TGTGCCACCTCCCGGACGGGGGGCCGCACAGATACGCAGTATTTT. It codes for CATSRTGGRTDTQYF.